Shown below are 6 T cell receptor beta chains from a single sample sequenced in a study of blood T cell repertoires in COVID-19. Produced via immunoSEQ multiplex PCR; TCRdb's table is partial and in-frame only. The sample yields 100,000 to 150,000 clones, around four fifths seen once. The sequenced sample was peripheral blood. These receptors were collected from a man aged 35 to 55 with active or convalescent COVID-19.

The chain uses TRBV9 and TRBJ2-2; 12 nucleotides agree with TRBD1. CDR1 is SGDLS, CDR2 YYNGEE, per germline. The CDR3 is made up of 15 amino acids. V was clipped by 4 bases and J by 6 bases; unmatched bases: 4. DNA for the CDR3: TGTGCCAGCAGCACGGGACAGGGGGCCGCCGGGGAGCTGTTTTTT. Residues: CASSTGQGAAGELFF.

V gene TRBV18 combines with J gene TRBJ2-7, with 9 bases matching TRBD1. Germline assignment: CDR1 KGHSH and CDR2 LQKENI. The V and J ends lost 5 bases and 5 bases, in that order; junction bases with no gene match: 7. The CDR3 has 14 residues. CDR3 protein: CASSSRDRDHEQYF. Written as DNA, the CDR3 is TGTGCCAGCTCAAGCCGGGACAGGGACCACGAGCAGTACTTC.

V gene TRBV18 combines with J gene TRBJ1-5, with TRBD1 identical over 9 bases. Germline V gene lookup returns CDR1 KGHSH and CDR2 LQKENI. V lost 2 bases and J lost 7; bases outside the gene matches: 6. The length of the CDR3 is 15 residues. The CDR3 DNA follows: TGTGCCAGCTCACCAACCGGGACAGGGAGGCAGCCCCAGCATTTT. It yields the protein CASSPTGTGRQPQHF.

V usage is TRBV3-1 (or the pseudogene TRBV3-2) and J usage is TRBJ2-4; no definite D call. The CDR3 covers 15 residues. The V gene lost 1 base and the J gene lost 0 bases, with 7 bases spanning the gap. CDR1 and CDR2 from the germline V gene are LGHDT and YNNKEL (reference sequence). The DNA of the CDR3 is TGTGCCAGCAGCCAAGCCCTTCTAGCCAAAAACATTCAGTACTTC. Translating gives CASSQALLAKNIQYF.

The gene calls are TRBV7-2 and TRBJ2-1; 10 bases agree with TRBD2. Germline CDR1 SGHTA, CDR2 FQGNSA. The junction had 6 bases not matched to a gene; V was cut back by 11 bases and J by 5 bases. The CDR3 consists of 13 residues. The CDR3 sequence is CAGTSGVNNEQFF. The CDR3 DNA is TGTGCCGGAACTAGCGGGGTAAACAATGAGCAGTTCTTC.

The chain joins TRBV6-6 to TRBJ2-2; D is possibly TRBD1 (6 bases). The CDR3 length is 12 residues. V was clipped by 9 bases and J by 5 bases, with 10 bases between them. Germline values: CDR1 MNHNY, CDR2 SVGAGI (reference sequence). The CDR3 sequence: CASTGLTGELFF. CDR3 DNA sequence: TGTGCCAGTACAGGGTTAACCGGGGAGCTGTTTTTT.